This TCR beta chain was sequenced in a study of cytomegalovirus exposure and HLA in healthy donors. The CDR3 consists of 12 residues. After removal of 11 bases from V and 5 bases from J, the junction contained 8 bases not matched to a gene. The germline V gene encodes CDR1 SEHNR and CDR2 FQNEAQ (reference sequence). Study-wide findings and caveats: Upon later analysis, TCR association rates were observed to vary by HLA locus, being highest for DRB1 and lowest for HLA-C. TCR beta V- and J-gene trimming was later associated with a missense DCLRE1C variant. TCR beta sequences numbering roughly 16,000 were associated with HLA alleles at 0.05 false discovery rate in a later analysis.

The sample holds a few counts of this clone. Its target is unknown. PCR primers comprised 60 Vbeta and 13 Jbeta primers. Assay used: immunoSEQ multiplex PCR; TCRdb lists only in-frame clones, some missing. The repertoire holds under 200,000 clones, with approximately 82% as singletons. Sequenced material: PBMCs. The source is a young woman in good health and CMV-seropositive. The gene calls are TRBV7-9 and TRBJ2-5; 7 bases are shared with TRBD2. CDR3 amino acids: CAAGLVSETQYF. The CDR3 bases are TGTGCCGCAGGACTAGTTTCTGAGACCCAGTACTTC.